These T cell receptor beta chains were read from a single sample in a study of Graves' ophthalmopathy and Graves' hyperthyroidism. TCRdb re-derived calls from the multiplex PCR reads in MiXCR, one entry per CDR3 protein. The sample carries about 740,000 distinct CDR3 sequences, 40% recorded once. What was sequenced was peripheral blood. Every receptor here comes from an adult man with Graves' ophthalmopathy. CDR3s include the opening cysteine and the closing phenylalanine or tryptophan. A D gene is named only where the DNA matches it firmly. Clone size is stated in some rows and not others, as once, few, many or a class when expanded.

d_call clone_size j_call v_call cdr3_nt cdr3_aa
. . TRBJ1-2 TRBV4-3 TGCGCCAGCAGCCAAGAACTTAGGGCCTATGGCTACACCTTC CASSQELRAYGYTF
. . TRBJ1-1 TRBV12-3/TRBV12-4 TGTGCCAGCAGTTTTGGGGGAGCTAGGGAAGCTTTCTTT CASSFGGAREAFF
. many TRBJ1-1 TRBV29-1 TGCAGCGTTGCTGTGGACACTGAAGCTTTCTTT CSVAVDTEAFF
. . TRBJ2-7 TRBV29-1 TGCAGCGTATGGGGTCGGGACTACGAGCAGTACTTC CSVWGRDYEQYF
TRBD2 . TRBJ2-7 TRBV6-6 TGTGCCAGCAGTTTCAAGCGGGAGACCTCCTACGAGCAGTACTTC CASSFKRETSYEQYF
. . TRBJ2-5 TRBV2 TGTGCCAGCAGAAACACTGGTAAAGAGACCCAGTACTTC CASRNTGKETQYF
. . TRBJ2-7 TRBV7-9 TGTGCCAGCAGCTTGGTCTTCTGGGGAGAGCAGTACTTC CASSLVFWGEQYF
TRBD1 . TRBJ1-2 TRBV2 TGTGCCAGCACTAGGACAGGCCATAACTATGGCTACACCTTC CASTRTGHNYGYTF
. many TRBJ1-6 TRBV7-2 TGTGCCAGCAGCTCCGGGGCATCGAGCTCCTATAATTCACCCCTCCACTTT CASSSGASSSYNSPLHF
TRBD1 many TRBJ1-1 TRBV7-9 TGTGCCAGCAGCTTCCGGACAGGCGAGACTGAAGCTTTCTTT CASSFRTGETEAFF
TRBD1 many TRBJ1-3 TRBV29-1 TGCAGCGTTGAAGGATCGTCCAGGGGGCCTGGAAACACCATATATTTT CSVEGSSRGPGNTIYF
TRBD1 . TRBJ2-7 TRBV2 TGTGCCAGCAGCGCTGACAGGGACGAAATCGGGGAGCAGTACTTC CASSADRDEIGEQYF
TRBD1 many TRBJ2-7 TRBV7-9 TGTGCCAGCAGTTGGGACAGTAACTACGAGCAGTACTTC CASSWDSNYEQYF
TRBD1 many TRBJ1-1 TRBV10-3 TGTGCCGGGCAGACAGGGCTGAACACTGAAGCTTTCTTT CAGQTGLNTEAFF
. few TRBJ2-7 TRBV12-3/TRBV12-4 TGTGCCAGCAGTTCCCCTGGCAGGGCGCAAGACGAGCAGTACTTC CASSSPGRAQDEQYF
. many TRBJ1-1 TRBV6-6 TGTGCCAGCAGTTCAGGACAGAGTGAAGCTTTCTTT CASSSGQSEAFF
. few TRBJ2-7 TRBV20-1 TGCAGTGCTAGAGCCCTGTCAGGGGGCGGGGGTGGACCATACGAGCAGTACTTC CSARALSGGGGGPYEQYF
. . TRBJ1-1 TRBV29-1 TGCAGCTTGTTCCCAGATAACACTGAAGCTTTCTTT CSLFPDNTEAFF
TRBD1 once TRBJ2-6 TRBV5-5 TGTGCCAGCAGCAGGGGGCTCAACGTCCTGACTTTC CASSRGLNVLTF
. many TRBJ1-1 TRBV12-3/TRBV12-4 TGTGCCAGCATGGCCCAGTTTGTGGGGAGTGGCACTGAAGCTTTCTTT CASMAQFVGSGTEAFF
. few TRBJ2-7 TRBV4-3 TGCGCCAGCAGCCACCCGGTGGGCGGTACCTACGAGCAGTACTTC CASSHPVGGTYEQYF
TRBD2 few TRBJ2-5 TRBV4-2 TGTGCCAGCAGCTCCTTTGGGGGGGGTCAAGAGACCCAGTACTTC CASSSFGGGQETQYF
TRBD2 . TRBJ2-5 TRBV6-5 TGTGCCAGCAGTCCGACTAGCGGGAGGGTCAGGACCCAGTACTTC CASSPTSGRVRTQYF
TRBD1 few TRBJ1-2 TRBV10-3 TGTGCCAGCAGTCTCTCTAGGAGGGGGCATTATGGCTACACCTTC CASSLSRRGHYGYTF
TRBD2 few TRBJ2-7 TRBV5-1 TGCGCCAGCAGCTGGGGGACTACGGCCTACGAGCAGTACTTC CASSWGTTAYEQYF
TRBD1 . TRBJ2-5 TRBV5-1 TGCGCCAGCAGCTGGACCCGACAGGGTCAAGAGACCCAGTACTTC CASSWTRQGQETQYF
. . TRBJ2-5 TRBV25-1 TGTGCCAGCAGTACAGGACTTGGAGAGACCCGGTACTTC CASSTGLGETRYF
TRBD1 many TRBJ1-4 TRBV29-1 TGCAGCGTCCCGGCAGGGGGGACAACTAATGAAAAACTGTTTTTT CSVPAGGTTNEKLFF
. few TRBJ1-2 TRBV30 TGTGCCTGGAGTGTACGGGGGTTCTCTAGCTACACCTTC CAWSVRGFSSYTF
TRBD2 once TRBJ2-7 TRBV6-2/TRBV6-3 TGTGCCAGCAGAGCGACTAGCGGCTTCTCCTACGAGCAGTACTTC CASRATSGFSYEQYF
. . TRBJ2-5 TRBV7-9 TGTGCCAGCAGCTCCCGGGTTCTTAGGGCCCAGTACTTC CASSSRVLRAQYF
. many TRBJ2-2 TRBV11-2 TGTGCCAGCAGCTTTAACAGAGGGGGAAACACCGGGGAGCTGTTTTTT CASSFNRGGNTGELFF
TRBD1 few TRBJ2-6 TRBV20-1 TGCAGTGCTAGAGGACAGGGGACCCCATTTGAGGCCAACGTCCTGACTTTC CSARGQGTPFEANVLTF
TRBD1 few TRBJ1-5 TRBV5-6 TGTGCCAGCAGCTCCGGGACAGGGAGCGATCAGCCCCAGCATTTT CASSSGTGSDQPQHF
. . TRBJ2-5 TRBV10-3 TGTGCCATCAGCGTGAGGAGGCAGGTACAAGAGACCCAGTACTTC CAISVRRQVQETQYF
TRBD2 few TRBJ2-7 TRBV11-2 TGTGCCAGCAGCTTAGTTACTAGCGGGAGGGCCTTTGTCTACGAGCAGTACTTC CASSLVTSGRAFVYEQYF
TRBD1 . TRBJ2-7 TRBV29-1 TGCAGCTTAGCAGGGGGCGCGTACGAGCAGTACTTC CSLAGGAYEQYF
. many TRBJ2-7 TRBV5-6 TGTGCCAGCAGTCCAACCCCCGACAGCCCCTACGAGCAGTACTTC CASSPTPDSPYEQYF
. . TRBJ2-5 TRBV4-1 TGCGCCAGCAGTACCGGGACGGGGCTGGCGACCCAGTACTTC CASSTGTGLATQYF
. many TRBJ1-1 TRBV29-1 TGCAGCGGGGGGCTACCGACGAACACTGAAGCTTTCTTT CSGGLPTNTEAFF
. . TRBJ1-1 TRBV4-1 TGCGCCAGCAGGGTTGGGGGTAAAAACACTGAAGCTTTCTTT CASRVGGKNTEAFF
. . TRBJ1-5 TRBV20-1 TGCAGTGCTAGTTCGTGGGAGGTTGGCAATCAGCCCCAGCATTTT CSASSWEVGNQPQHF
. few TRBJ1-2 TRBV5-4 TGTGCCAGCTCCCCCGCAGGGTGGGGCTACACCTTC CASSPAGWGYTF
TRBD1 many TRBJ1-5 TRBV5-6 TGTGCCAGCAGCTTCCGGACAGGCACCAACAATCAGCCCCAGCATTTT CASSFRTGTNNQPQHF
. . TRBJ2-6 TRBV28 TGTGCCAGCAGTTTCTTACGTCGCGGAACCTCTGGGGCCAACGTCCTGACTTTC CASSFLRRGTSGANVLTF
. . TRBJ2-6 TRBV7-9 TGTGCCAGCAGTCGATTCTCAGGGACTGGGGCCAACGTCCTGACTTTC CASSRFSGTGANVLTF
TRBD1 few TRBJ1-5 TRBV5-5 TGTGCCAGCAGTAACCGAGACAGGGGAAGCGATCAGCCCCAGCATTTT CASSNRDRGSDQPQHF
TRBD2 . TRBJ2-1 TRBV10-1 TGCGCCAGCAGTGCGGGACTAGCGGGCTACAATGAGCAGTTCTTC CASSAGLAGYNEQFF
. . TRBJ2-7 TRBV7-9 TGTGCCAGCAGCTTAGCACGCGGCTCCAGCGAGAGCTCCTACGAGCAGTACTTC CASSLARGSSESSYEQYF
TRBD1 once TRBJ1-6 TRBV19 TGTGCCAGTAGTACCTGGACAGGGGGGAAATCTTCACCCCTCCACTTT CASSTWTGGKSSPLHF